This section outlines one T cell receptor beta chain sequence together with its context. Its antigen is still unknown. It has no much larger one-base neighbor in the sample; base qualities were not kept. The library was generated by RACE. The run used a NextSeq 500. During library preparation, unique molecular identifiers were attached to individual cDNA molecules so that TCRs could be counted in a quantitative, reproducible way. In the source study's methods: The median number of TCRs per sample was over 95,000, ranging from 23,224 to 690,600. The Decombinator software suite was used to annotate V, J and CDR3 in the TCR reads. To make PS versus PT1 abundance plots, every sample was subsampled to the same number of TCRs (28,000). Expanded TCRs were defined as absent before sensitization and observed at least eight times at the 2-week time point. The raw public data were reprocessed by TCRdb itself: fastp quality trimming at Q25, MiXCR clonotype calling, in-frame beta chains only. Duplicate CDR3 protein sequences are folded into a single record with the most common DNA and genes. These V and J calls rely on TCRdb rather than the paper's analysis. The sample yields roughly 50,000 distinct CDR3 sequences; roughly 9.6% were counted once. Approximately 1.8% of the sample is held by the ten biggest clonotypes.

The time point label for this specimen denotes: patch test 1, 2 weeks after DPC sensitization. Read against the paper, the sample's treatment or condition label means: therapeutic diphenylcyclopropenone sensitization with weekly scalp DPC. Total RNA was extracted from unfractionated whole blood collected in Tempus Blood RNA tubes. At every patch-test visit, the blood draw took place before the patch test was put on. To be eligible, patients had to be aged 18 to 70, diagnosed with alopecia and judged suitable for DPC therapy, while pregnant patients were excluded. From the cysteine through the phenylalanine, the CDR3 covers 16 amino acids. The retained sequence is limited to the CDR3, 48 bases, with the frame set at the first base. CDR1 and CDR2, looked up from the germline V gene, are SGHTA and FQGNSA. V loses 2 bases at its end and J loses 2 bases; junction bases beyond the gene matches: 9. This record comes from a study of human T cells and chemical hapten exposure (dated by TCRdb to the early 2020s). With respect to the entire study: For sensitization, 2% DPC in acetone was applied to a 2 cm by 2 cm area of upper inner arm skin. The mostly female patient cohort included alopecia areata with under or over 50% scalp involvement, alopecia totalis and alopecia universalis. Blood samples were taken from patients before sensitization (week 0) and at 2, 6 and about 24 weeks after DPC sensitization. Peripheral blood TCR repertoire changes were tracked in vivo in alopecia patients during primary and secondary sensitization to the hapten diphenylcyclopropenone (DPC). Libraries were pooled for sequencing, and per-sample TCR yields varied mainly because of small differences in library volumes within the pool. Patch testing on the upper back used Finn chambers containing 0.01% DPC, with scoring done after 6 days according to International Contact Dermatitis Research Group standards. Approximately 28 alopecia patients gave blood for TCR sequencing at one to four time points (pre-sensitization, 2, 6 and 24 weeks). Throughout the approximately 25-week study period, patients were also given weekly therapeutic DPC doses on the scalp. For every blood RNA sample, sequencing covered both the TCR alpha and TCR beta chains.

The study at large found these results: No change with DPC sensitization was found in the number of TCRs above 1 in 1000 frequency, and no evidence of global repertoire structure alterations was found. Because every patient had alopecia, a presumed autoimmune disease, the patients' immune response might differ from that of healthy individuals. Repeated subsampling changed both the strength of the expansion versus patch-test correlation and the threshold at which that correlation became significant. Significantly more large CDR3 similarity clusters were formed by expanded TCRs than by pre-sensitization or healthy control sets, consistent with antigen-driven responses. A positive correlation was found between the number of PT1 expanded TCRs and patch test score, with significance reached at thresholds 8, 16 and 32 but not 4.

This TCR derives from a woman in her forties with alopecia areata. Some clones in this sample may be carry-over from other donors' samples. Sample: whole blood, taken in connection with sensitization to the hapten diphenylcyclopropenone (DPC). In this chain, TRBV7-2 is recombined with TRBJ2-7; a stretch of 7 junction bases matches TRBD1. The base sequence is TGTGCCAGCAGCTTAACTGGGACAGTTCCTGCCTACGAGCAGTACTTC. This sequence encodes CASSLTGTVPAYEQYF.